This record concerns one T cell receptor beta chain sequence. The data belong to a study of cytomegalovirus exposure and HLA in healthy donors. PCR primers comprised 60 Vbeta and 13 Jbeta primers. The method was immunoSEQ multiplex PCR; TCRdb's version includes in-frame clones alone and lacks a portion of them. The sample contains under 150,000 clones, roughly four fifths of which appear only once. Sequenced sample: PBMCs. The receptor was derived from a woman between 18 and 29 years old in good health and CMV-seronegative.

The DNA of the CDR3 is TGTGCCAGCAGGTGGACAGGGGAATGGAATTCACCCCTCCACTTT. It is translated as CASRWTGEWNSPLHF. The rearrangement uses TRBV6-1 and TRBJ1-6, with TRBD1 matching 9 bases. Germline trimming cut 6 bases from V and 7 bases from J; bases unmatched to any gene: 7. The CDR3 length is 15 residues. In germline, CDR1 is MNHNS, CDR2 SASEGT.